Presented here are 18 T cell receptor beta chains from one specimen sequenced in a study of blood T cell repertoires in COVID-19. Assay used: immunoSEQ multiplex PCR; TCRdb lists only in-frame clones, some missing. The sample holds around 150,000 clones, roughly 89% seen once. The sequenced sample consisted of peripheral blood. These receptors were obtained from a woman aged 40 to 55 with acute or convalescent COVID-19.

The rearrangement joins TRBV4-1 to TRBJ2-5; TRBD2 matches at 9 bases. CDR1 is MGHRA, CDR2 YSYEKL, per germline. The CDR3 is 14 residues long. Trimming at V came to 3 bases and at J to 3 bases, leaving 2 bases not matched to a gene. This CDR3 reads CASSQVAGEETQYF. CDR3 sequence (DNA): TGCGCCAGCAGCCAGGTAGCGGGAGAAGAGACCCAGTACTTC.

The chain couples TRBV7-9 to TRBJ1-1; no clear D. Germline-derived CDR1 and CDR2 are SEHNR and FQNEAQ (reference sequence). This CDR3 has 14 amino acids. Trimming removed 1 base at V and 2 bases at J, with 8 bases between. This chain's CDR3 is CASSLGQRNTEAFF. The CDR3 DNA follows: TGTGCCAGCAGCTTAGGGCAGCGTAACACTGAAGCTTTCTTT.

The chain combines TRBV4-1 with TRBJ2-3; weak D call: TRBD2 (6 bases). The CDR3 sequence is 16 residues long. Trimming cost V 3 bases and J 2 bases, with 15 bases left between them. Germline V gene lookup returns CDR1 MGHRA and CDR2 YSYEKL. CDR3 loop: CASSQGLLPFTDTQYF. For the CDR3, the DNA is TGCGCCAGCAGCCAGGGACTTCTTCCTTTCACAGATACGCAGTATTTT.

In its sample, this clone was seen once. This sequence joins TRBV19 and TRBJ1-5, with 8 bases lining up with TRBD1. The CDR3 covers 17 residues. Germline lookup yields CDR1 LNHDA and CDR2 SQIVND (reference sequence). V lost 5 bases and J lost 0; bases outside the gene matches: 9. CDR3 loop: CASSVQGAFYSNQPQHF. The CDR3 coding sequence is TGTGCCAGTAGTGTCCAGGGGGCTTTTTATAGCAATCAGCCCCAGCATTTT.

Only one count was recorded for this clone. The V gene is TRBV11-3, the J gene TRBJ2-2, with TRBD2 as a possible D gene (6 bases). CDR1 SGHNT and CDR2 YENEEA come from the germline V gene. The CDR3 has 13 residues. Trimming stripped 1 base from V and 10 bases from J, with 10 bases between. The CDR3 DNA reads TGTGCCAGCAGCTTAGGGGGGGTCGAGGAGCTGTTTTTT. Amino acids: CASSLGGVEELFF.

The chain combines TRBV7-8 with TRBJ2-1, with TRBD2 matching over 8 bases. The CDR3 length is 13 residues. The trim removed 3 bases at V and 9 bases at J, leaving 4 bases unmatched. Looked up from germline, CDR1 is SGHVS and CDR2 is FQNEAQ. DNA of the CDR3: TGTGCCAGCAGCTTCTTGAGCGGGAGTGAGCAGTTCTTC. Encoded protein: CASSFLSGSEQFF.

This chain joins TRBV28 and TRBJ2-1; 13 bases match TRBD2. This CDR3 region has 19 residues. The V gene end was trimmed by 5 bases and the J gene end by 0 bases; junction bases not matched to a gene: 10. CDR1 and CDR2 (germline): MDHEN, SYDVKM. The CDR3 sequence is CASSTPGTSGVSSYNEQFF. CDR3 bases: TGTGCCAGCAGTACCCCCGGGACTAGCGGGGTTAGCTCCTACAATGAGCAGTTCTTC.

The CDR3, as DNA: TGTGCCAGCAGCATCCTAGAAAACCAAGAGACCCAGTACTTC. Its translation is CASSILENQETQYF. The V gene is TRBV5-8, the J gene TRBJ2-5; no reliable D call. The CDR3 covers 14 residues. Deletions cut 4 bases from V and 0 bases from J, with 10 bases between. The germline gives CDR1 SGHTS, CDR2 YDEGEE.

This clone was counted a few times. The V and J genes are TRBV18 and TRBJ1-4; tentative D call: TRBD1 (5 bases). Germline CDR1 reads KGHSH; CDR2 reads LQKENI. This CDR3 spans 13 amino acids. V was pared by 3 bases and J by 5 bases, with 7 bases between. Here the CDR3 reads CASSPGGNEKLFF. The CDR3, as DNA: TGTGCCAGCTCACCGGGGGGAAATGAAAAACTGTTTTTT.

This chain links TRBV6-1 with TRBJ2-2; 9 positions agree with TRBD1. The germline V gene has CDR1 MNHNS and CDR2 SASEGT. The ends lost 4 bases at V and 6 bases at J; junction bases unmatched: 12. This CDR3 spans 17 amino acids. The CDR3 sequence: CASSGSPGQGLAGELFF. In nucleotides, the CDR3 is TGTGCCAGCAGTGGCTCCCCGGGACAGGGCTTAGCCGGGGAGCTGTTTTTT.

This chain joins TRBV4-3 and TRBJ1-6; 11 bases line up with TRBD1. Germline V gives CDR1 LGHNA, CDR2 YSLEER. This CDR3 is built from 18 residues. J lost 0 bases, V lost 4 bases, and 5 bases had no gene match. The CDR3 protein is CASSRGTGGSSYNSPLHF. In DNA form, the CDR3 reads TGCGCCAGCAGCCGAGGGACAGGGGGGAGCTCCTATAATTCACCCCTCCACTTT.

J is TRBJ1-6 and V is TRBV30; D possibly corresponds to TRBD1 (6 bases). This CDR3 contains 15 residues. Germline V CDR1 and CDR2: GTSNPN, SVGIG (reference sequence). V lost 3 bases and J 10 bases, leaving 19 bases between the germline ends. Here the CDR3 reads CAWSYRGGQGSPLHF. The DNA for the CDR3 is TGTGCCTGGAGCTATAGGGGGGGGCAAGGATCACCCCTCCACTTT.

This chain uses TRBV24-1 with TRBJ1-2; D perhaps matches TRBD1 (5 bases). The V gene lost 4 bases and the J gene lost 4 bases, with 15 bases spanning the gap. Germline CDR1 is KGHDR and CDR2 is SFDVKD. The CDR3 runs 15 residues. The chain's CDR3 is CATSDPATGTYGYTF. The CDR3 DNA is TGTGCCACCAGTGACCCTGCTACAGGAACCTATGGCTACACCTTC.

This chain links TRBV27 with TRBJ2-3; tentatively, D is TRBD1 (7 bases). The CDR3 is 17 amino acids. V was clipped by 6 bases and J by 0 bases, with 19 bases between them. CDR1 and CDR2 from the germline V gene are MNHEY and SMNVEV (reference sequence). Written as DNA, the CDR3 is TGTGCCAGCAGGACCTGGAGGGGGCCCTCTAGCACAGATACGCAGTATTTT. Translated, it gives CASRTWRGPSSTDTQYF.

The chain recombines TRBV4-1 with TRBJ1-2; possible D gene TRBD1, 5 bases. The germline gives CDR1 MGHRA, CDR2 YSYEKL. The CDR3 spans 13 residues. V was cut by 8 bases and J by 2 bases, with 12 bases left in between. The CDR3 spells CASSVGGNYGYTF. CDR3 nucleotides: TGCGCCAGCTCGGTGGGGGGAAACTATGGCTACACCTTC.

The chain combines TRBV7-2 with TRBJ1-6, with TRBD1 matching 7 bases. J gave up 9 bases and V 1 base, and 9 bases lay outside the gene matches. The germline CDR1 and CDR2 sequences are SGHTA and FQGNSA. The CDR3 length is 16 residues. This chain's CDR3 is CASSLGRSGGGSPLHF. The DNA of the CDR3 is TGTGCCAGCAGCTTAGGAAGGTCAGGGGGTGGTTCACCCCTCCACTTT.

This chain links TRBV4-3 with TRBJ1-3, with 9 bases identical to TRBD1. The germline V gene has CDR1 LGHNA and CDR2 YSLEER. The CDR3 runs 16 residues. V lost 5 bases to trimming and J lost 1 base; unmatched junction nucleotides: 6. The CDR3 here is CASSDHRGLSGNTIYF. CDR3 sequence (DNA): TGCGCCAGCAGCGACCACAGGGGGCTATCTGGAAACACCATATATTTT.

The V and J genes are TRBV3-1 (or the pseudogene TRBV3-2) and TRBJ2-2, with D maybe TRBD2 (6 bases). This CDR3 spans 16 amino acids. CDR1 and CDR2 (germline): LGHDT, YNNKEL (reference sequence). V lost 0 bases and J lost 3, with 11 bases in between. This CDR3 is CASSQDLGGDTGELFF. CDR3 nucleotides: TGTGCCAGCAGCCAAGATCTAGGAGGGGACACCGGGGAGCTGTTTTTT.